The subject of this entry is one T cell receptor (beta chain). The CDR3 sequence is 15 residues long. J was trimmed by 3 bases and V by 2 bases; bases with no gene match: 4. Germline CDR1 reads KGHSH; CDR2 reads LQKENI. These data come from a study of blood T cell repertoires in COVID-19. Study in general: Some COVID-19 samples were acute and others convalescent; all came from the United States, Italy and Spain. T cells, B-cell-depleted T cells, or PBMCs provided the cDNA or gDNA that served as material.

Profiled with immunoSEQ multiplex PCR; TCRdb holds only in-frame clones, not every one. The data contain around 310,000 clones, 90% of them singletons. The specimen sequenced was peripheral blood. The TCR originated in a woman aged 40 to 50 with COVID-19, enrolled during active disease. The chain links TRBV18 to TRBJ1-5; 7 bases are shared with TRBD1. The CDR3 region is CASSPETGSNQPQHF. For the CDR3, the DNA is TGTGCCAGCTCACCAGAGACAGGGTCCAATCAGCCCCAGCATTTT.